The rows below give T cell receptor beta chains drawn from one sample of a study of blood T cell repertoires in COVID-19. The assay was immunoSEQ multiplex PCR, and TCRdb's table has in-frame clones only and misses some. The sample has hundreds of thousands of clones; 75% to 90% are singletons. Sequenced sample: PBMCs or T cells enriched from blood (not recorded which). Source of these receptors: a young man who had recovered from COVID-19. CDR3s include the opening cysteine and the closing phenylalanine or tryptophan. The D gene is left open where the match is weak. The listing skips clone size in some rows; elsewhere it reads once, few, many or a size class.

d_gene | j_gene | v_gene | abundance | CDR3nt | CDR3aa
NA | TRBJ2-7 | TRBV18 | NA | TGTGCCAGCTCACTTGGGTTTCAGGGCACCTACGAGCAGTACTTC | CASSLGFQGTYEQYF
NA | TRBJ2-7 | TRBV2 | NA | TGTGCCAGCAGTGTACCAGGGGCCTACGAGCAGTACTTC | CASSVPGAYEQYF
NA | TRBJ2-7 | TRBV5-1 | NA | TGCGCCAGCAGCTTCGGACAGACCTACGAGCAGTACTTC | CASSFGQTYEQYF
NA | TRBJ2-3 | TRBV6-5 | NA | TGTACCTCCAGGGGAGGGCGGGGGATCACAGATACGCAGTATTTT | CTSRGGRGITDTQYF
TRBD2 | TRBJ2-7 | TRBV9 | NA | TGTGCCAGCAGCGTAGAAGGGACTAGCGGGTACGAGCAGTACTTC | CASSVEGTSGYEQYF
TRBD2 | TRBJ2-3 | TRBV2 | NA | TGTGCCAGCAGTCTGGGACTAGCGGGGGATGCAGATACGCAGTATTTT | CASSLGLAGDADTQYF
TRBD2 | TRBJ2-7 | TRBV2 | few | TGTGCCAGCAGTGCGACAGCGGGAGGGAACTACGAGCAGTACTTC | CASSATAGGNYEQYF
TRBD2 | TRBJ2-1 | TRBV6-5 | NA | TGTGCCAGCGGTCGGATAGCGGGTTGGAATGAGCAGTTCTTC | CASGRIAGWNEQFF
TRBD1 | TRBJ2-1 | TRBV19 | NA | TGTGCCAGTAGTACGCCAACAGGGGTTGCCTACAATGAGCAGTTCTTC | CASSTPTGVAYNEQFF
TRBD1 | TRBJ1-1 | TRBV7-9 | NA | TGTGCCAGCAGCACGACAGGGAGTAGGACTGAAGCTTTCTTT | CASSTTGSRTEAFF
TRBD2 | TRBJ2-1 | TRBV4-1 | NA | TGCGCCAGCAGCCAAGATGGAAGCGGGAGTCGGTATGAGCAGTTCTTC | CASSQDGSGSRYEQFF
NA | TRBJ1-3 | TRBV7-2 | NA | TGTGCCAGCAGCTTAGTGGGGGGTACTGGAAACACCATATATTTT | CASSLVGGTGNTIYF
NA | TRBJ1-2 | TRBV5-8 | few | TGTGCCAGCACCATAGGCCGGGCAGCGGACTATGGCTACACCTTC | CASTIGRAADYGYTF
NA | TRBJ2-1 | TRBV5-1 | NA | TGCGCCAGCAGCTTGGGGGCAGGGCAAAGCAATGAGCAGTTCTTC | CASSLGAGQSNEQFF
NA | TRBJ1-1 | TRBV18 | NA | TGTGCCAGCTCACCATTCCGGGACAACCCGAACACTGAAGCTTTCTTT | CASSPFRDNPNTEAFF
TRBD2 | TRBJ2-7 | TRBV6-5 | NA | TGTGCCAGCAGTTACAACTTGGCTAGCGGGAGGGCCCTGCACTTC | CASSYNLASGRALHF
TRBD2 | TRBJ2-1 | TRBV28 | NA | TGTGCCAGCATGGGACTAGCGGGAAGCTCCTACAATGAGCAGTTCTTC | CASMGLAGSSYNEQFF
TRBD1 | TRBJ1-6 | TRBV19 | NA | TGTGCCACCGGGACAGAAGTTCTTGTCCTCCACTTT | CATGTEVLVLHF
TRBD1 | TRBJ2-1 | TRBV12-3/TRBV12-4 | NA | TGTGCCAGCAGAAACACCGGGACAGGGCAGTTCTTC | CASRNTGTGQFF
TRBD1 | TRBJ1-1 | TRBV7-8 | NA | TGTGCCAGCAGCGTACATCAGGGGGCCGCTGAAGCTTTCTTT | CASSVHQGAAEAFF
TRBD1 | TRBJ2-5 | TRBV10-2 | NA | TGCGCCAGCGGAGGGACAGGCAAGACCCAGTACTTC | CASGGTGKTQYF
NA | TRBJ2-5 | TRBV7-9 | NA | TGTGCCAGCACCTTCGGGGAGACCCAGTACTTC | CASTFGETQYF
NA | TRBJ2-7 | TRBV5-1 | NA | TGCGCCAGCAGCTCGACCGGGACATCGTCCTACGAGCAGTACTTC | CASSSTGTSSYEQYF
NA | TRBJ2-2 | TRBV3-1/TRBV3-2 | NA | TGTGCCAGCAGCCAAGTAAGTGCGGCCACCGGGGAGCTGTTTTTT | CASSQVSAATGELFF
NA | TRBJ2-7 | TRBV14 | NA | TGTGCCAGCAGCCAAAGTACAGGGCACCTGAACGAGCAGTACTTC | CASSQSTGHLNEQYF
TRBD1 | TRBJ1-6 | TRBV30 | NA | TGTGCCAGCCGACAGGGCGCCTATAATTCACCCCTCCACTTT | CASRQGAYNSPLHF
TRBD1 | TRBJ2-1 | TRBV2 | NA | TGTGCCAGCAGTGGACCGACAGGGTTGGGTTCCTCCTACAATGAGCAGTTCTTC | CASSGPTGLGSSYNEQFF
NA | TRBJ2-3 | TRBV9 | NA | TGTGCCAGCAGCGTCTGGACTAACACAGATACGCAGTATTTT | CASSVWTNTDTQYF
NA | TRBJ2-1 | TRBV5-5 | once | TGTGCCAGCAGGTGGGCGGGGAGCGCCGGCTACAATGAGCAGTTCTTC | CASRWAGSAGYNEQFF
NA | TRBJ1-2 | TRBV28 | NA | TGTGCCAGCAGTTTTGCGGGTTCTGGGGGCTACACCTTC | CASSFAGSGGYTF
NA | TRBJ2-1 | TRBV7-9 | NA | TGTGCCAGCACCGAACTAGGCGTCAGTTTGAACAATGAGCAGTTCTTC | CASTELGVSLNNEQFF
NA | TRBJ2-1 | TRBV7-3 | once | TGTGCCAGCAGCTTACAGGGGCTATACAATGAGCAGTTCTTC | CASSLQGLYNEQFF
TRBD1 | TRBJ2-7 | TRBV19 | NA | TGTGCCAGTAGTGATACGGGACAGGGGATTAACGAGCAGTACTTC | CASSDTGQGINEQYF
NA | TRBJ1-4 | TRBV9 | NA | TGTGCCAGCAGCGTAATCGCAGACTACACCAATGAAAAACTGTTTTTT | CASSVIADYTNEKLFF
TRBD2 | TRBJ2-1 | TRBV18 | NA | TGTGCCAGCTCACCATTATCGGGAGGGCCAGGGACCCACAATGAGCAGTTCTTC | CASSPLSGGPGTHNEQFF